This T cell receptor (beta chain) was identified in a study of T cell responses to AZD1222 COVID-19 vaccine. Findings and caveats of the study: The study sampled repertoires only after the peak T cell response. Two doses of AZD1222 preceded a rise in Spike-specific TCR breadth and depth.

Libraries were prepared by immunoSEQ multiplex PCR; TCRdb keeps only in-frame clonotypes and omits some of them. Seen here are 20,000 to 30,000 clones, 80% to 90% observed once, and the top ten hold around 2.7%. V shed 5 bases, J shed 8 bases, and the junction held 5 bases outside the gene matches. CDR1 LGHNT and CDR2 FRNRAP come from the germline V gene. The CDR3 is 12 amino acids. A remark on this clone: As yet, its antigen is unknown.

The source was peripheral blood, collected 28 days after the second AZD1222 dose. The sequence was collected from an adult who received the AZD1222 COVID-19 vaccine. The chain has TRBV12-5 and TRBJ2-7, with 8 bases identical to TRBD1. The CDR3 protein is CASGLGQGQQYF. The CDR3 nucleotides read TGTGCTAGTGGTCTCGGACAGGGTCAGCAGTACTTC.